The 20 T cell receptor beta chains below come from one sample, sequenced in a study of early T cells in non-severe SARS-CoV-2 infection. TCRdb redid the calling of the 5' RACE reads with MiXCR, one entry per CDR3 protein. Altogether 25,000 to 35,000 distinct CDR3 sequences are present, around 5% being singletons, with the ten largest covering 3.5%. Specimen: whole blood. The receptor set was obtained from an adult who was a healthcare worker with PCR-confirmed SARS-CoV-2 infection or an uninfected control (not recorded which).

The J gene is TRBJ1-2, the V gene TRBV28; the match to TRBD1 covers 10 bases. V lost 5 bases and J lost 3; bases outside the gene matches: 6. The germline V gene has CDR1 MDHEN and CDR2 SYDVKM. The CDR3 has 15 residues. The CDR3 protein is CASSIVGQGDYGYTF. The CDR3 DNA sequence: TGTGCCAGCAGTATAGTAGGACAGGGGGACTATGGCTACACCTTC.

This clonotype was seen at least ten times. The chain couples TRBV10-1 to TRBJ2-7, with D possibly being TRBD1 (5 bases). The CDR3 is made up of 16 amino acids. Germline CDR1 is WNHNN and CDR2 is SYGVQD (reference sequence). V was shortened by 2 bases and J by 2 bases, with 16 bases between the two germline ends. CDR3 amino acids: CASSENLGDSAYEQYF. The DNA of the CDR3 is TGCGCCAGCAGTGAGAATTTGGGCGACAGCGCCTACGAGCAGTACTTC.

At least ten counts were recorded for this clonotype. This chain links TRBV12-3 or TRBV12-4 with TRBJ1-6; D is unresolved. Trimming shortened V by 6 bases and J by 6 bases, and 15 bases separated the two germline ends. The CDR3 length is 15 residues. CDR3 amino acids: CASSPTGIRNSPLHF. CDR3 coding DNA: TGTGCCAGCAGCCCCACCGGGATCCGTAATTCACCCCTCCACTTT.

At least ten counts were recorded for this clonotype. The chain combines TRBV7-8 with TRBJ2-5; D uncertain. Trimming cost V 3 bases and J 2 bases, with 10 bases left between them. Germline-derived CDR1 and CDR2 are SGHVS and FQNEAQ. This CDR3 spans 14 amino acids. CDR3: CASSFGRQQETQYF. The CDR3 DNA sequence: TGTGCCAGCAGCTTTGGACGGCAACAAGAGACCCAGTACTTC.

The table lists this clonotype with many counts. This sequence joins TRBV9 and TRBJ1-2; D is undetermined. Per germline, CDR1 SGDLS and CDR2 YYNGEE. This CDR3 region has 14 residues. V was clipped by 1 base and J by 2 bases, with 9 bases between them. The CDR3 DNA follows: TGTGCCAGCAGCGTACTTTCAGAAAACTATGGCTACACCTTC. This gives the protein CASSVLSENYGYTF. Full variable domain (missing parts from reference TRBV9 and TRBJ1-2): DSGVTQTPKHLITATGQRVTLRCSPRSGDLSVYWYQQSLDQGLQFLIQYYNGEERAKGNILERFSAQQFPDLHSELNLSSLELGDSALYFCASSVLSENYGYTFGSGTRLTVV.

The V gene is TRBV14, the J gene TRBJ1-1; TRBD1 agrees at 11 bases. The CDR3 has 16 amino acids. J was trimmed by 5 bases and V by 0 bases; bases with no gene match: 5. Germline CDR1 reads SGHDN; CDR2 reads FVKESK. The CDR3 is CASSQDLDRGRTEAFF. The CDR3 coding sequence is TGTGCCAGCAGCCAAGATCTGGACAGGGGGCGAACTGAAGCTTTCTTT.

This clonotype was recorded at least ten times. V usage is TRBV12-3 or TRBV12-4 and J usage is TRBJ1-4, with 7 nucleotides matching TRBD1. J gave up 3 bases and V 5 bases, and 9 bases lay outside the gene matches. There are 16 residues in the CDR3. The CDR3 DNA sequence: TGTGCCAGCAGTCGTAGACAGGGTCAATCTAATGAAAAACTGTTTTTT. Translation gives CASSRRQGQSNEKLFF.

This sequence joins TRBV7-6 and TRBJ2-3; a possible D gene is TRBD1 (6 bases). CDR1 and CDR2 (germline): SGHVS, FNYEAQ. The CDR3 consists of 16 residues. V was shortened by 5 bases and J by 1 base, with 16 bases between the two germline ends. The CDR3 nucleotides read TGTGCCAGCAGCAAAGAACAGGGTAGTCGCACAGATACGCAGTATTTT. Its translation is CASSKEQGSRTDTQYF.

This clonotype was recorded many times. The chain couples TRBV4-3 to TRBJ2-1; 10 bases map to TRBD2. Trimming removed 5 bases from V and 2 bases from J; junction bases left unmatched: 3. Germline values: CDR1 LGHNA, CDR2 YSLEER. This CDR3 region has 15 residues. CDR3 protein: CASSGGLAAYNEQFF. In DNA, the CDR3 is TGCGCCAGCAGCGGAGGACTAGCGGCCTACAATGAGCAGTTCTTC.

This clonotype was seen many times. The chain couples TRBV5-1 to TRBJ2-3, with D tentatively TRBD1 (5 bases). V lost 4 bases, J lost 2 bases, and 14 bases lay in between. The CDR3 has 15 residues. CDR1 is SGHRS and CDR2 is YFSETQ in the germline V gene. The CDR3 here is CASSQGNKNTDTQYF. CDR3 DNA sequence: TGCGCCAGCAGCCAGGGAAATAAGAACACAGATACGCAGTATTTT.

The chain joins TRBV11-3 to TRBJ2-1, with no clear D. CDR1 SGHNT and CDR2 YENEEA come from the germline V gene. The CDR3 runs 12 residues. Trimming stripped 5 bases from V and 7 bases from J, with 9 bases between. CDR3 nucleotide sequence: TGTGCCAGCAGCATTAGCAGGAATGAGCAGTTCTTC. It yields the protein CASSISRNEQFF.

The table lists this clonotype with many counts. The gene calls are TRBV21-1 and TRBJ1-3. TRBV21-1 is tagged as a pseudogene. This CDR3 has 17 residues. The CDR3 nucleotides read TGTGCCAGCAGCAAACCCCAAAGGGAGGGCAGTGGAAACACCATATATTTT. Its protein product is CASSKPQREGSGNTIYF.

This clonotype was picked up many times. The chain links TRBV11-3 to TRBJ2-7; D remains unclear. The CDR3 spans 11 residues. Trimming stripped 5 bases from V and 6 bases from J, with 8 bases between. Germline CDR1 reads SGHNT; CDR2 reads YENEEA. In nucleotides, the CDR3 is TGTGCCAGCAGCCCTCGGAGCGAGCAGTACTTC. It encodes CASSPRSEQYF.

This clonotype is medium-sized (0.01 to 0.1%) in the sample. The rearrangement joins TRBV11-2 to TRBJ2-2; tentative D call: TRBD1 (5 bases). This CDR3 has 12 amino acids. Germline V CDR1 and CDR2: SGHAT, FQNNGV. Trimming cost V 6 bases and J 8 bases, with 10 bases left between them. The CDR3 DNA reads as TGTGCCAGCAGAAGGGGCCCGGGGGAGCTGTTTTTT. Translation gives CASRRGPGELFF.

There are many counts of this clonotype. The chain is built from TRBV3-1 and TRBJ2-1; 10 nucleotides line up with TRBD2. Germline CDR1 LGHDT, CDR2 YNNKEL (reference sequence). The CDR3 is made up of 16 amino acids. V lost 0 bases and J lost 8; bases outside the gene matches: 7. The chain's CDR3 is CASSQDLAGATDEQFF. The CDR3, as DNA: TGTGCCAGCAGCCAAGATCTAGCGGGGGCCACGGATGAGCAGTTCTTC.

This chain joins TRBV10-3 and TRBJ2-5; unclear D gene. CDR1 and CDR2 (germline): ENHRY, SYGVKD. The CDR3 totals 12 residues. The V gene lost 6 bases and the J gene lost 3 bases, with 8 bases spanning the gap. CDR3 in DNA: TGTGCCATCAGCGAAAGGGAAGAGACCCAGTACTTC. Translation: CAISEREETQYF.

This clonotype was seen many times. The chain couples TRBV29-1 to TRBJ2-1, with TRBD1 matching 7 bases. This CDR3 is built from 14 residues. Germline assignment: CDR1 SQVTM and CDR2 ANQGSEA. V gave up 0 bases and J gave up 8 bases; unmatched junction bases: 7. Here the CDR3 reads CSVEEDRMIDEQFF. For the CDR3, the DNA is TGCAGCGTTGAAGAGGACAGGATGATCGATGAGCAGTTCTTC.

The chain carries TRBV18 and TRBJ2-3, with D uncertain. Trimming stripped 2 bases from V and 0 bases from J, with 12 bases between. Germline V lookup: CDR1 KGHSH, CDR2 LQKENI. The CDR3 has 16 residues. The DNA of the CDR3 is TGTGCCAGCTCACCATCGGCAGGCAGTAGCACAGATACGCAGTATTTT. Translating gives CASSPSAGSSTDTQYF.

This clonotype has a handful of counts. The V gene is TRBV10-3, the J gene TRBJ2-2, with 7 bases fitting TRBD1. Germline V CDR1 and CDR2: ENHRY, SYGVKD. The V gene end was trimmed by 2 bases and the J gene end by 6 bases; junction bases not matched to a gene: 6. The CDR3 consists of 15 residues. DNA for the CDR3: TGTGCCATCAGTGAGCGACAGGGAGAATCCGGGGAGCTGTTTTTT. Residues: CAISERQGESGELFF.

This clonotype was counted ten times or more. The rearrangement links TRBV19 to TRBJ2-7, with 10 bases that match TRBD1. The CDR3 has 14 residues. The germline V gene has CDR1 LNHDA and CDR2 SQIVND (reference sequence). V shed 5 bases and J 6 bases; nucleotides not matched to a gene: 7. The CDR3 protein is CASSPRQGAGEQYF. The CDR3 region has the DNA TGTGCCAGTAGTCCCCGACAGGGGGCGGGCGAGCAGTACTTC.